Included here is one TCR beta chain sequence, with context. This clonotype showed up just a few times. Its cognate antigen has yet to be identified. No much larger clone is present one base from it, and per-base qualities are unavailable. The CDR3, cysteine through phenylalanine, is 15 amino acids long. Left in the record is the CDR3 DNA by itself, 45 bases read in frame from the first base. Unmatched junction bases come to 17, with V trimmed by 7 bases and J by 12 bases. The germline V gene specifies MDHEN as CDR1 and SYDVKM as CDR2. This specimen's time point label, interpreted: newly diagnosed GD, antithyroid drugs for less than 3 months. For both TCR sequencing and RNA sequencing, RNA was extracted from PBMCs using TRIzol. The diagnosis of Graves' disease was made according to American Thyroid Association guidelines. Recruitment of patients was carried out at an endocrinology department in Xi'an, China. From each patient, approximately 9 milliliters of peripheral blood was collected into an EDTA anticoagulant tube. Ficoll Paque Plus density gradient separation was used to isolate PBMCs, and no further T cell sorting was performed. An Agilent 2100 Bioanalyzer and agarose gel were used to check RNA quality, and a NanoDrop 2000 was used to measure RNA concentration.

This sample is drawn from a study of regulatory T cells in long-lasting Graves disease (dated by TCRdb to about 2021). Regarding the complete study: Patients with newly diagnosed Graves' disease had been on antithyroid drugs for under 3 months. This study used TCR sequencing and RNA sequencing of peripheral blood to compare persistent Graves' disease patients against newly diagnosed Graves' disease patients. The study took place in China and was registered as a clinical trial. A total of around 33 samples underwent TCR sequencing, from about 13 patients with persistent Graves' disease and 20 or so patients with newly diagnosed Graves' disease. The study at large found these results: Patients with persistent disease shared more public clonotypes (about 3,000) than newly diagnosed patients did (around 1,000). Persistent disease showed preferential use of TRBV28, TRBJ1-2 and TRBJ2-5, whereas newly diagnosed disease favored TRBV20-1 and TRBJ2-1. The authors acknowledged the small sample size as a limitation that may reduce accuracy. Sequencing and analysis were limited to the TCR beta chain. The study examined only peripheral blood because the primary lesion, thyroid tissue, could not be accessed. Compared with newly diagnosed patients, persistent Graves' disease patients had lower TCR Shannon entropy and fewer highly expanded clones, which suggests clonal expansion.

Library prep was done by multiplex PCR. Sequencing instrument: Illumina HiSeq 4000. CDR3 regions were amplified by Arm-PCR with iRepertoire HTBI primers to construct TCR beta libraries. Gel purification was performed on PCR products prior to sequencing. Per the source publication's procedure: A total of 62 TRBV and 14 TRBJ segments were identified across samples and were used for gene usage analysis of CDR3 amino acid clonotypes. Filtered high-quality paired reads were merged into contigs using COPE and FqMerger. BLAST was used to align contigs to IMGT TRBV, TRBD and TRBJ reference genes, with CDR3 defined following IMGT. Clonotypes above 0.1% frequency were classified as highly expanded clones. Shannon entropy was used to measure repertoire diversity, and the Gini coefficient was used to measure V-J evenness. Public clonotypes were defined as clonotypes shared by more than one individual. TCRdb trimmed public reads at Q25 via fastp, called clones via MiXCR and kept in-frame beta chains. Every entry covers one CDR3 protein and lists the most common genes and DNA from its rows. The V and J calls follow TCRdb's processing rather than the paper's. This sample holds around 330,000 distinct CDR3 sequences; about 20% were observed only once. Together, the top ten hold more than 35% of the sample.

The chain uses TRBV28 and TRBJ2-7, with 11 central nucleotides matching TRBD1. This sequence originates from a female donor with Graves disease. Sequencing used peripheral blood mononuclear cells (PBMCs), obtained at new diagnosis, from a patient treated with antithyroid drugs. The nucleotide sequence is TGTGCCAGCATCAAATCGGACAGGGGGCCCCCTGAGAGGTACTTC. The encoded protein is CASIKSDRGPPERYF.